Detailed here is one TCR beta chain. The antigen is undetermined. The data are from a study of T cell responses to AZD1222 COVID-19 vaccine. Study observations and caveats: In the spike-specific TCR repertoire, nearly half reportedly target unmutated variant regions. Seropositive at baseline were only a handful of AZD1222 recipients. Receipt of two AZD1222 doses was followed by a rise in Spike-specific TCR breadth and depth. Clonal diversity was possibly underestimated, and the donors were mostly white British, with more females.

Trimming stripped 7 bases from V and 5 bases from J, with 14 bases between. The CDR3 runs 13 residues. From germline, CDR1 is SQVTM and CDR2 ANQGSEA. Data came from immunoSEQ multiplex PCR; TCRdb stores just in-frame clones and leaves some out. The sample gives roughly 150,000 clones, roughly 90% of which show up once; 1% to 1.5% is in the top ten. The sequence was obtained from an adult who received the AZD1222 COVID-19 vaccine. The specimen comprised peripheral blood, sampled 28 days after the second AZD1222 dose. The V gene is TRBV29-1, the J gene TRBJ1-4; D uncertain. CDR3 in DNA: TGCAGCGCCCTTTCCACGGGGAATGAAAAACTGTTTTTT. Its protein product is CSALSTGNEKLFF.